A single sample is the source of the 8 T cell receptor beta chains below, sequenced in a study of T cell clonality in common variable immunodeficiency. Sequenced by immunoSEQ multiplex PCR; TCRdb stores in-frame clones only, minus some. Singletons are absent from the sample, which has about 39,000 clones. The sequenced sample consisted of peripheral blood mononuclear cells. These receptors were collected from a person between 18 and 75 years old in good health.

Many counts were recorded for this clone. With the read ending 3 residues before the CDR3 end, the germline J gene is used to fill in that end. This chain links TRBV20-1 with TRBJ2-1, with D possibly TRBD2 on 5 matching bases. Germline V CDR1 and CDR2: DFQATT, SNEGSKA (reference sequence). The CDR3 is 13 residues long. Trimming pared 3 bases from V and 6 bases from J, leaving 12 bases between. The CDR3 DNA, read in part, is TGCAGTGCTAGCTCCAGCGGAAGCAATGAG. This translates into CSASSSGSNE. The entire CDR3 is CSASSSGSNEQFF.

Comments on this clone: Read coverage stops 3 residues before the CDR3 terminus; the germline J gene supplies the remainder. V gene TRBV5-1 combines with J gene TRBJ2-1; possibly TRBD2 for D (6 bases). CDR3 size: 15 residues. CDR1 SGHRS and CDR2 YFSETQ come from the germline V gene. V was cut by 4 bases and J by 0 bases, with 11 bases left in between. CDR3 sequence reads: CASSTIADSYNEQFF. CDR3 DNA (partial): TGCGCCAGCAGCACCATAGCGGACTCCTACAATGAG.

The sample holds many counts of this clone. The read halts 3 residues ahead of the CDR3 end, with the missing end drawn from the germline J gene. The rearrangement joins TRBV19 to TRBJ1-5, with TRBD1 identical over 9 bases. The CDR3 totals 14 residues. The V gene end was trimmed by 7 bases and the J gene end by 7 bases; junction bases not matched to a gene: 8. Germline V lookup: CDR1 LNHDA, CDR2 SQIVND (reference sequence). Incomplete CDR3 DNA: TGTGCCAGTACCGTCACAGGGGGCTGGCAGCCC. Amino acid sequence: CASTVTGGWQP. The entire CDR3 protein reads CASTVTGGWQPQHF.

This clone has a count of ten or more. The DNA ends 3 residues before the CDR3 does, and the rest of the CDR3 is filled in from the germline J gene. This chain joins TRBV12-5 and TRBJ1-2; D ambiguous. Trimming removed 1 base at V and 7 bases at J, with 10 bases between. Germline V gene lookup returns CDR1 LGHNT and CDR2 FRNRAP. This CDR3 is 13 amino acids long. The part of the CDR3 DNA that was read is TGTGCTAGTGGTTTGGAGATGGGCGTTGGC. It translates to CASGLEMGVG. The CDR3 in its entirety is CASGLEMGVGYTF.

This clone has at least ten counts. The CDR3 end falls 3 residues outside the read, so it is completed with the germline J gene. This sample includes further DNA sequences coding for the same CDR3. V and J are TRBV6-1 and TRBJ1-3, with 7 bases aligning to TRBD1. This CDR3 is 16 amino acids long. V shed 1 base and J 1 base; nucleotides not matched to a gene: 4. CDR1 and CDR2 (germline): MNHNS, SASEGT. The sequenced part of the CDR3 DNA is TGTGCCAGCAGTGAAGAAGAGGGGGCATCTGGAAACACC. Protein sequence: CASSEEEGASGNT. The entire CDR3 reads CASSEEEGASGNTIYF.

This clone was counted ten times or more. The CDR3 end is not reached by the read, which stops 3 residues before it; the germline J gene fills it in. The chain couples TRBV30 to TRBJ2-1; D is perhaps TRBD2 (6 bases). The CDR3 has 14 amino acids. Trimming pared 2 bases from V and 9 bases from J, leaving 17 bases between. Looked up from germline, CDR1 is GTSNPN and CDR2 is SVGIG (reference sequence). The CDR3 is CAWSLWDWYGEQFF. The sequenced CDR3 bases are TGTGCCTGGAGTCTGTGGGACTGGTATGGTGAG.

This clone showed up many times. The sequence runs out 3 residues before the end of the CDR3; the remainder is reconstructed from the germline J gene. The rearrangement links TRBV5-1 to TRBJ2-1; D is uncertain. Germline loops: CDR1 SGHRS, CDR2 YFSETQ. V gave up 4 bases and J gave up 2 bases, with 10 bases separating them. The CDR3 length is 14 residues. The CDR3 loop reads CASSLDQTYNEQFF. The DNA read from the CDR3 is TGCGCCAGCAGCCTGGACCAGACCTACAATGAG.

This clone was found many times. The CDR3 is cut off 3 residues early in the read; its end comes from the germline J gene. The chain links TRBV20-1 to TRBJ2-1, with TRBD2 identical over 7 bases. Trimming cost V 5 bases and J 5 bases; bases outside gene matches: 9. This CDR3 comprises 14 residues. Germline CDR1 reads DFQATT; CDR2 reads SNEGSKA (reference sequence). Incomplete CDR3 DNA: TGCAGTGCTCCCCCCGGGGGGAACCACAATGAG. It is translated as CSAPPGGNHNE. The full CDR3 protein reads CSAPPGGNHNEQFF.